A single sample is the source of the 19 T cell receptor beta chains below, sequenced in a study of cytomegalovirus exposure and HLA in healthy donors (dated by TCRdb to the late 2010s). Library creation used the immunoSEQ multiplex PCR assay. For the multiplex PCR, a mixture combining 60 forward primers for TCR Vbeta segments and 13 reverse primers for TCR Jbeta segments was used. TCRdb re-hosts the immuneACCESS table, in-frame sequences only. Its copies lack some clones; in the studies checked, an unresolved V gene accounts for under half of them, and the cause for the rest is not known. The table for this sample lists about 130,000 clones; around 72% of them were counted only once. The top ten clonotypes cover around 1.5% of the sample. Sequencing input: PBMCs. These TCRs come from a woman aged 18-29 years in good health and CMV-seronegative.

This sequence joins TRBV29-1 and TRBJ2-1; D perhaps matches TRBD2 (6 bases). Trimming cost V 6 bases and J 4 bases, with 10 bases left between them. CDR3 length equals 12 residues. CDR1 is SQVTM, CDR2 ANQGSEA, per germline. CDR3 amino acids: CSVRDGYNEQFF. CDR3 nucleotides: TGCAGCGTGCGGGACGGGTACAATGAGCAGTTCTTC.

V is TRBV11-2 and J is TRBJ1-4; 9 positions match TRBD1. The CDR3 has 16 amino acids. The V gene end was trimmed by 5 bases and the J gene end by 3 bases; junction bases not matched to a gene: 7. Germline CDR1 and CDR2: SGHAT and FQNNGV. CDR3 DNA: TGTGCCAGCAGCGTCAACAGGGGGCGAGCTAATGAAAAACTGTTTTTT. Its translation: CASSVNRGRANEKLFF. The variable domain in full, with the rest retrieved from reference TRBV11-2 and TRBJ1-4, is EAGVAQSPRYKIIEKRQSVAFWCNPISGHATLYWYQQILGQGPKLLIQFQNNGVVDDSQLPKDRFSAERLKGVDSTLKIQPAKLEDSAVYLCASSVNRGRANEKLFFGSGTQLSVL.

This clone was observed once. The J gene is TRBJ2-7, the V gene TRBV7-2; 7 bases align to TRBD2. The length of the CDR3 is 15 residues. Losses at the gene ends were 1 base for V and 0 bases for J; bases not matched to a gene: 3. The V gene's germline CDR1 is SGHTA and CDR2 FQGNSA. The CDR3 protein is CASSLGGRDSYEQYF. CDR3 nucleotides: TGTGCCAGCAGCTTAGGCGGGAGAGACTCCTACGAGCAGTACTTC.

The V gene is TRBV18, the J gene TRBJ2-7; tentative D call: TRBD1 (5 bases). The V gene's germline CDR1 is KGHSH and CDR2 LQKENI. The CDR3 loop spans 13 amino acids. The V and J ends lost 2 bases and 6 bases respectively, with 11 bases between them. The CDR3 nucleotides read TGTGCCAGCTCACCAGAGCAGGGAAGCGAGCAGTACTTC. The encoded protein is CASSPEQGSEQYF.

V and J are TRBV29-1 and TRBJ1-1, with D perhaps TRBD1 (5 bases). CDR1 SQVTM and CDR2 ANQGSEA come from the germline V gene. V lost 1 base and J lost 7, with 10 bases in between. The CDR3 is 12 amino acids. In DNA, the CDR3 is TGCAGCGTTGAAGTAGGGGATGGTGAAGCTTTCTTT. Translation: CSVEVGDGEAFF.

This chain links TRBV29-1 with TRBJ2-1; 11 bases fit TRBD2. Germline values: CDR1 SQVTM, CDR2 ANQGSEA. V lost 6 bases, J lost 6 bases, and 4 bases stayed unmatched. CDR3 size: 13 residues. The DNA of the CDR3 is TGCAGCGTAACTAGCGGGAGATTCAATGAGCAGTTCTTC. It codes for CSVTSGRFNEQFF.

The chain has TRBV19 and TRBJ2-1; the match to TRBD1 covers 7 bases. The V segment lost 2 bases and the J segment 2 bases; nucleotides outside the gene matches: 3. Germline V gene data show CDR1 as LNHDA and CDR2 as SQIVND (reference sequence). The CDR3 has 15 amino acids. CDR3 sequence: CASSISDRAYNEQFF. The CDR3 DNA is TGTGCCAGTAGTATAAGTGACAGGGCCTACAATGAGCAGTTCTTC. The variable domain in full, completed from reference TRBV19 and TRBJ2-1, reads DGGITQSPKYLFRKEGQNVTLSCEQNLNHDAMYWYRQDPGQGLRLIYYSQIVNDFQKGDIAEGYSVSREKKESFPLTVTSAQKNPTAFYLCASSISDRAYNEQFFGPGTRLTVL.

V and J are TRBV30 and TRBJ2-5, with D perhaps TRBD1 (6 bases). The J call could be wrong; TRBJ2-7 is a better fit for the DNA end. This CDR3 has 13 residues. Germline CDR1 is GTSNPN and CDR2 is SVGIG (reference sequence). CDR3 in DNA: TGTGCCTGGAATCTTCAAGTGACAGGCGAGCAGTACTTC. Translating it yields CAWNLQVTGEQYF.

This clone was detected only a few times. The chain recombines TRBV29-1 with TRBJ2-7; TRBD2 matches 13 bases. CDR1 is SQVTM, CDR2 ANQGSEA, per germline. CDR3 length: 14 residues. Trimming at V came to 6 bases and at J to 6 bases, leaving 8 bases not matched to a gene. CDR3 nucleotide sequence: TGCAGCGTCCTCGGACTAGCGGGAGAAACCGAGCAGTACTTC. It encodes CSVLGLAGETEQYF.

This CDR3 reads CASSPSGNTDTQYF. CDR3 sequence (DNA): TGTGCCAGCAGCCCCAGCGGAAACACAGATACGCAGTATTTT. The genes are TRBV7-9 and TRBJ2-3; D is perhaps TRBD2 (5 bases). This CDR3 region has 14 residues. Trimming removed 5 bases at V and 2 bases at J, with 11 bases between. In germline, CDR1 is SEHNR, CDR2 FQNEAQ (reference sequence).

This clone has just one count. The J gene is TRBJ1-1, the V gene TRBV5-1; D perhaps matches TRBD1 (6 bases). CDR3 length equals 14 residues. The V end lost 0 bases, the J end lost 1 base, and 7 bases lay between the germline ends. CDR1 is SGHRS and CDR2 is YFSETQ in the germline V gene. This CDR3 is CASSLETGNTEAFF. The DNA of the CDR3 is TGCGCCAGCAGCTTGGAGACAGGGAACACTGAAGCTTTCTTT.

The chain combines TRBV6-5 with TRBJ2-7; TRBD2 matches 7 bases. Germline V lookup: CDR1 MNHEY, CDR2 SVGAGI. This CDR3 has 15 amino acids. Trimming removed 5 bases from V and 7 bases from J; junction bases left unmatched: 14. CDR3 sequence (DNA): TGTGCCAGCAGTACCTCGGGGAGCGGGACGCGGGAGCAGTACTTC. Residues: CASSTSGSGTREQYF.

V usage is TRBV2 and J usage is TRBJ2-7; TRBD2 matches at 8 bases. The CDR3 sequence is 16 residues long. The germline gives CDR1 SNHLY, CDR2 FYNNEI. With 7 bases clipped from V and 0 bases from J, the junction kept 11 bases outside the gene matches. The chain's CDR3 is CASTQLRGRSSYEQYF. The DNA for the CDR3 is TGTGCCAGCACCCAACTCCGCGGGAGGAGCTCCTACGAGCAGTACTTC.

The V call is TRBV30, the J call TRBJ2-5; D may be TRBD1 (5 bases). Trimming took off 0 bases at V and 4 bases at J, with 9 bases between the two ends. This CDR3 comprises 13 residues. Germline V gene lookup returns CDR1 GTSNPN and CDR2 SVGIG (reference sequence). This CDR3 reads CAWSVQGRETQYF. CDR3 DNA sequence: TGTGCCTGGAGTGTTCAGGGCAGAGAGACCCAGTACTTC.

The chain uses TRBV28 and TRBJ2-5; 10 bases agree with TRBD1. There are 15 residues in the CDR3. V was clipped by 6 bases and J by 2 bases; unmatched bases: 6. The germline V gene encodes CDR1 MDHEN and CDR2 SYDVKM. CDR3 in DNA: TGTGCCAGCAGACCCGAGGACAGGGGGCAAGAGACCCAGTACTTC. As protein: CASRPEDRGQETQYF. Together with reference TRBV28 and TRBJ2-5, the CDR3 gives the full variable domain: DVKVTQSSRYLVKRTGEKVFLECVQDMDHENMFWYRQDPGLGLRLIYFSYDVKMKEKGDIPEGYSVSREKKERFSLILESASTNQTSMYLCASRPEDRGQETQYFGPGTRLLVL.

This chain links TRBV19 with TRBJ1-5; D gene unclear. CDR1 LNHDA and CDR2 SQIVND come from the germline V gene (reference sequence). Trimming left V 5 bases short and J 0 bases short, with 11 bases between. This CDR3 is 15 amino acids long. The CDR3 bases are TGTGCCAGTAGTCTAGGAGATTATAGCAATCAGCCCCAGCATTTT. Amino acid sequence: CASSLGDYSNQPQHF.

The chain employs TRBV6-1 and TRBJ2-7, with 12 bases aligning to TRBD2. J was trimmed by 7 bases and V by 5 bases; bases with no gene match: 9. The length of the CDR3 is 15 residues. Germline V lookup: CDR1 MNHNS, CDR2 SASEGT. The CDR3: CASSPTSGSTGEQYF. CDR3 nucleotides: TGTGCCAGCAGTCCGACTAGCGGGAGTACGGGGGAGCAGTACTTC.

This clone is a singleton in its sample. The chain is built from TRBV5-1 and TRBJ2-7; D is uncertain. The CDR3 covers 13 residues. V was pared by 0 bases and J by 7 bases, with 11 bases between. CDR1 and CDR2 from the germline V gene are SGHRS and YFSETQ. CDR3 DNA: TGCGCCAGCAGCTTGGATCAGGATAGAGAGCAGTACTTC. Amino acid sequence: CASSLDQDREQYF.

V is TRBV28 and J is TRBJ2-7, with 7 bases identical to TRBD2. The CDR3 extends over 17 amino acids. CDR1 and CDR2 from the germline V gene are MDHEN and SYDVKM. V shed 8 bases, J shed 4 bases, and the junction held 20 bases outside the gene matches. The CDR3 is CASLTSPGAGRLYEQYF. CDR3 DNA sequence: TGTGCCAGCCTAACCTCCCCCGGAGCGGGACGGTTGTACGAGCAGTACTTC.